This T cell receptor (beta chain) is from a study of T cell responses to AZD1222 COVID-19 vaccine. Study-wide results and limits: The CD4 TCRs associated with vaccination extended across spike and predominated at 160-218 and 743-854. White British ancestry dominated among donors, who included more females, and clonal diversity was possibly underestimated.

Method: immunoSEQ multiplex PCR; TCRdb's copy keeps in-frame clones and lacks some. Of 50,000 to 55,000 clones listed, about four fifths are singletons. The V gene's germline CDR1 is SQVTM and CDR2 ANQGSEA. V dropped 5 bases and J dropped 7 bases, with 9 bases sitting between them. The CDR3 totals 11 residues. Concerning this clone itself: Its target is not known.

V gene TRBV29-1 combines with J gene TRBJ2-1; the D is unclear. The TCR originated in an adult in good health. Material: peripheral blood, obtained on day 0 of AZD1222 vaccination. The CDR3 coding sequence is TGCAGCGTTAAGGGTGGGAATGAGCAGTTCTTC. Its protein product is CSVKGGNEQFF.